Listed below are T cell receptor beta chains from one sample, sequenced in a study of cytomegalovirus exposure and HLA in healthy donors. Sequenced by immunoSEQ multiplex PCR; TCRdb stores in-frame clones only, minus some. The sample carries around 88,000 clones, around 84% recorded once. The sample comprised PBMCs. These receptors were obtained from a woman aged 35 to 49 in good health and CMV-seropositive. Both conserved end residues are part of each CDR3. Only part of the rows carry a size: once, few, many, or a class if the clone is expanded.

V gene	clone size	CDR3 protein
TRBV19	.	CASSIAGGPYEQYF
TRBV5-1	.	CASSPLAGHNEQFF
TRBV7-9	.	CASSLYRGLVEFTDTQYF
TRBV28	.	CASSLPTGVNQPQHF
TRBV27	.	CASSPSASPFSYNEQFF
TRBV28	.	CASHPGGLLAADTQYF
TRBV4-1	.	CASSNFKGAYEQYF
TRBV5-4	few	CASNTRTSGRADTQYF
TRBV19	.	CASSLRAAIRREYGYTF
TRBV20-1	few	CSGRAYNEQYF
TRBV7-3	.	CASSSTGDTQYF
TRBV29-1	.	CSASGSSYNEQFF
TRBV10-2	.	CASDLTGADTEAFF
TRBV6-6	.	CASSYSFGRKNGELFF
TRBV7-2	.	CASSPRTPYEQYF
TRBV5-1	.	CASSPGDEGNTIYF
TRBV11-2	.	CASSLGGQRTASYEQYF
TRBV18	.	CASSPRASGALDTQYF
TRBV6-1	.	CASTVGRAVTGELFF
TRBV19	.	CASSTRGGGYNQPQHF
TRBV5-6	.	CASSLPGQGYDTQYF
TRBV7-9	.	CASRPPGAEQYF
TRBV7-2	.	CASSPEPTGGGQPQHF
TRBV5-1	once	CASSLSVLQETQYF
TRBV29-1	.	CSVRYREDSPLHF
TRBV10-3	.	CAISVLAMETQYF
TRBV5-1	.	CASSSQPGGSGNTIYF
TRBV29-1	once	CSAPSGTSDEQFF
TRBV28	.	CASSDPAGGSYNEQFF
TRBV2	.	CASSGFNRGGQAFF
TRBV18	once	CASSPGRGMNTEAFF
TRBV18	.	CASSLGTQETQYF
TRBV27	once	CASSLMAGLGSYNEQFF
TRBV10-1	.	CASSKIQGTGDTQYF
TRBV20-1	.	CSGAGQETQYF
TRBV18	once	CASSPAGGWDATQYF
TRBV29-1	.	CSVGWTGSDAGELFF
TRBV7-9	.	CASSRTAESYGYTF
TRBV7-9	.	CASSLGGITNYGYTF
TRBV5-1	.	CASSLGAGGGNTIYF
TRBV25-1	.	CASSVLAGITDTQYF
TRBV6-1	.	CASSESTGGSGAEAFF
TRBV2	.	CASLPSGQSTEAFF
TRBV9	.	CASSDRYEQYF
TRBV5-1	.	CASSLDPPREGGQPQHF
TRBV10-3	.	CAISVVPTSGSNEQYF
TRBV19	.	CASSISGKGQPQHF
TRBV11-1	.	CASSAGLAGVEQFF
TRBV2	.	CASSEQAGGPNEQFF
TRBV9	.	CASSVETLNTGELFF
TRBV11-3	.	CASSLFAADNEQFF
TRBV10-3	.	CAISKGTANTYEQYF
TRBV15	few	CATSPAGTGSYEQYF